The clone carrying this T cell receptor beta chain has ten or more counts. Its antigen is still unknown. The data were taken from a study of early T cells in non-severe SARS-CoV-2 infection. Broader study findings: In VDJdb matching, anti-spike CD8 responses were favored while private and CD4 specificities went missing.

One entry per CDR3 protein, called by TCRdb with MiXCR from the 5' RACE reads. The sample records fewer than 30,000 distinct CDR3 sequences, more than 3.5% being singletons. The V segment lost 1 base and the J segment 4 bases; nucleotides outside the gene matches: 3. Germline V gene sequence: CDR1 SQVTM, CDR2 ANQGSEA. This CDR3 region has 14 residues. The V gene is TRBV29-1, the J gene TRBJ1-1; 10 nucleotides match TRBD1. The sample was whole blood. The receptor was derived from an adult who was a healthcare worker with PCR-confirmed SARS-CoV-2 infection or an uninfected control (not recorded which). CDR3 protein: CSVEGGTGATEAFF. CDR3 bases: TGCAGCGTTGAAGGGGGGACAGGGGCCACTGAAGCTTTCTTT.